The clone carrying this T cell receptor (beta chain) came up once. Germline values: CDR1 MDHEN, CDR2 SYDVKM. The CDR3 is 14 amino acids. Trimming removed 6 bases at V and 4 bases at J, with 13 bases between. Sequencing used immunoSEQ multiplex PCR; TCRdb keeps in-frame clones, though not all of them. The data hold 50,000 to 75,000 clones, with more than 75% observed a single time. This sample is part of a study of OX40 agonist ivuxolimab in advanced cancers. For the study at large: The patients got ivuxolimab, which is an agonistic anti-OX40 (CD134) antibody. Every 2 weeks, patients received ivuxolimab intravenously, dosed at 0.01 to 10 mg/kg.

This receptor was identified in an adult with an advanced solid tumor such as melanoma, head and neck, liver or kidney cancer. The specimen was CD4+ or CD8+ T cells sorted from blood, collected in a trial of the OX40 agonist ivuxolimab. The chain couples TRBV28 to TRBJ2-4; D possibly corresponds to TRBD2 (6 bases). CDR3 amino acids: CASSGFGGKNIQYF. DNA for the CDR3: TGTGCCAGCAGCGGTTTCGGGGGAAAAAACATTCAGTACTTC. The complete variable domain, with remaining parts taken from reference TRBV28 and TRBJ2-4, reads DVKVTQSSRYLVKRTGEKVFLECVQDMDHENMFWYRQDPGLGLRLIYFSYDVKMKEKGDIPEGYSVSREKKERFSLILESASTNQTSMYLCASSGFGGKNIQYFGAGTRLSVL.